Each of the 11 T cell receptor beta chains below was sequenced from the same sample in a study of T cells in Graves' hyperthyroidism and ophthalmopathy (dated by TCRdb to between 2018 and 2020). Libraries were built with multiplex PCR. Sequencing relied on an Illumina HiSeq 2000. TCR beta CDR3 regions were amplified from RNA transcripts. The first round of RT-PCR for the TCR CDR3 was performed with the HTBI primer set and the Qiagen OneStep RT-PCR kit. TCRdb reran the public reads through fastp at Q25 and MiXCR, keeping productive beta chains. Duplicate CDR3 protein sequences are folded into a single record with the most common DNA and genes. The sample records hundreds of thousands of distinct CDR3 sequences, roughly 17% of which are singletons. The ten biggest clones cover 3.8% of the sample. Sequenced sample: blood. All receptors come from a woman under 40 with Graves' hyperthyroidism.

The CDR3 loop is CASSLLTYGYTF. CDR3 nucleotides: TGTGCCAGCAGTTTACTTACCTATGGCTACACCTTC. The genes are TRBV28 and TRBJ1-2, with no clear D. The CDR3 runs to 12 residues. Trimming pared 2 bases from V and 4 bases from J, leaving 5 bases between. In germline, CDR1 is MDHEN, CDR2 SYDVKM.

This clonotype was seen many times. The CDR3 region is CASSLVQAISTYEQYF. The CDR3 DNA reads as TGTGCCAGCAGCTTAGTTCAGGCGATCTCCACCTACGAGCAGTACTTC. The chain carries TRBV7-9 and TRBJ2-7, with D uncertain. V was pared by 1 base and J by 2 bases, with 15 bases between. This CDR3 is 16 amino acids long. Germline V lookup: CDR1 SEHNR, CDR2 FQNEAQ (reference sequence).

This clonotype occurred a few times. The chain couples TRBV19 to TRBJ1-2, with D unresolved. This CDR3 region has 14 residues. Between the trimmed V and J ends, which lost 3 bases and 4 bases, there was a span of 12 bases. The germline V gene encodes CDR1 LNHDA and CDR2 SQIVND (reference sequence). CDR3 protein: CASSIGGAPYGYTF. In DNA, the CDR3 is TGTGCCAGTAGTATCGGCGGAGCACCCTATGGCTACACCTTC.

The chain is built from TRBV5-8 and TRBJ1-5; D is perhaps TRBD1 (6 bases). The V gene's germline CDR1 is SGHTS and CDR2 YDEGEE. This CDR3 has 15 amino acids. Trimming removed 2 bases from V and 4 bases from J, with 13 bases in between. The CDR3: CASSFMTGVNQPQHF. The CDR3 region has the DNA TGTGCCAGCAGCTTCATGACAGGAGTTAATCAGCCCCAGCATTTT.

This clonotype was observed a handful of times. V usage is TRBV20-1 and J usage is TRBJ2-1, with TRBD2 as a possible D gene (6 bases). The CDR3 has 14 residues. The V end lost 5 bases, the J end lost 9 bases, and 20 bases lay between the germline ends. CDR1 is DFQATT and CDR2 is SNEGSKA in the germline V gene (reference sequence). The CDR3 region has the DNA TGCAGTGCTCGGGGGTTTAGTGGAGCAGTTGAGCAGTTCTTC. It codes for CSARGFSGAVEQFF.

CDR3 in amino acids: CASSIGRRYGYTF. Written as DNA, the CDR3 is TGTGCCAGTAGTATAGGACGCCGATATGGCTACACCTTC. J is TRBJ1-2 and V is TRBV19; D not resolved. The V gene lost 1 base and the J gene lost 5 bases, with 8 bases spanning the gap. In germline, CDR1 is LNHDA, CDR2 SQIVND (reference sequence). The CDR3 is 13 amino acids.

This clonotype was picked up many times. The chain uses TRBV28 and TRBJ2-7; maybe TRBD2 (6 bases). CDR3 length: 12 residues. The V end lost 7 bases, the J end lost 4 bases, and 11 bases lay between the germline ends. The germline V gene encodes CDR1 MDHEN and CDR2 SYDVKM. This CDR3 reads CASTGGYYEQYF. The CDR3 DNA sequence: TGTGCCAGCACTGGGGGGTATTACGAGCAGTACTTC.

This clonotype has a count of ten or more. The J gene is TRBJ1-5, the V gene TRBV6-1; 10 bases fit TRBD1. Trimming at V came to 1 base and at J to 6 bases, leaving 9 bases not matched to a gene. There are 17 residues in the CDR3. Germline V gene data show CDR1 as MNHNS and CDR2 as SASEGT. The CDR3 DNA sequence: TGTGCCAGCAGTGAAGGGTCGGGACAGGGGTTCGGTCAGCCCCAGCATTTT. This sequence encodes CASSEGSGQGFGQPQHF.

This chain links TRBV4-2 with TRBJ2-7; the D is unclear. Germline V gene lookup returns CDR1 LGHNA and CDR2 YNFKEQ. The CDR3 spans 15 residues. Trimming removed 0 bases from V and 0 bases from J, with 9 bases in between. The chain's CDR3 is CASSQEEGPSYEQYF. As DNA, the CDR3 is TGTGCCAGCAGCCAAGAGGAAGGCCCCTCCTACGAGCAGTACTTC.

The rearrangement links TRBV30 to TRBJ2-5; a possible D gene is TRBD1 (7 bases). The CDR3 consists of 12 residues. Trimming cost V 3 bases and J 8 bases, with 13 bases left between them. The germline CDR1 and CDR2 sequences are GTSNPN and SVGIG (reference sequence). The CDR3 region has the DNA TGTGCCTGGAGAGGAGGGGGCCATACCCAGTACTTC. Amino acid sequence: CAWRGGGHTQYF.

The chain employs TRBV28 and TRBJ2-5; D call uncertain. V lost 3 bases, J lost 0 bases, and 17 bases lay in between. The CDR3 has 17 amino acids. Germline loops: CDR1 MDHEN, CDR2 SYDVKM. CDR3 bases: TGTGCCAGCAGTTTTTCTTTCTCGGCACCGTACCAAGAGACCCAGTACTTC. It encodes CASSFSFSAPYQETQYF. Based on the CDR3 plus reference TRBV28 and TRBJ2-5, the full variable domain is DVKVTQSSRYLVKRTGEKVFLECVQDMDHENMFWYRQDPGLGLRLIYFSYDVKMKEKGDIPEGYSVSREKKERFSLILESASTNQTSMYLCASSFSFSAPYQETQYFGPGTRLLVL.